Sequencing of this T cell receptor beta chain was carried out in a study of T cells in Graves' hyperthyroidism and ophthalmopathy. Using RNA transcripts as the source, TCR beta CDR3 regions were amplified. Using the HTBI primer set, a first-round RT-PCR was run on the TCR CDR3. TCRdb re-called the multiplex PCR reads with MiXCR, one entry per CDR3 protein. This table has 500,000 to 550,000 distinct CDR3 sequences, just under 20% appearing once. This CDR3 has 15 amino acids. The V and J ends lost 2 bases and 8 bases respectively, with 16 bases between them. Germline CDR1 reads SGHRS; CDR2 reads YFSETQ. General study findings and limits: Among clonotypes expanded in thyroid above 0.001, most were also found in blood.

Points on this clonotype: As yet, its antigen is unknown.

The sequence came from a middle-aged man with Graves' ophthalmopathy. Sequencing was performed on blood. This rearrangement joins TRBV5-1 to TRBJ1-4; D is unresolved. DNA of the CDR3: TGCGCCAGCAGCTTTAACGTCGCCGGGGTGGAAAAACTGTTTTTT. Amino acids: CASSFNVAGVEKLFF.